This T cell receptor (beta chain) was sequenced in a study of T cells in Graves' hyperthyroidism and ophthalmopathy. Orbital computed tomography, thyroid ultrasound, serum thyroxine and TRAb, and clinical symptoms together informed the diagnoses. This clonotype was observed at least ten times. Amplification targeted TCR beta CDR3 regions from RNA transcripts. The HTBI set primed first-round TCR CDR3 RT-PCR. TCRdb analysed the multiplex PCR reads with MiXCR anew, one entry per CDR3 protein. The sample contains under 400,000 distinct CDR3 sequences, 13% of which appear only once. This sequence originates from a woman younger than 30 with Graves' hyperthyroidism. The sample taken for sequencing was blood.

CDR3 in amino acids: CASSYSTSGTWDTQYF. CDR3 nucleotides: TGTGCCAGCAGTTACTCGACTAGCGGGACATGGGATACGCAGTATTTT. The chain joins TRBV6-2 or TRBV6-3 to TRBJ2-3; TRBD2 agrees at 11 bases. Unmatched junction bases numbered 5, after V lost 0 bases and J lost 6 bases. The CDR3 extends over 16 amino acids. Germline assignment: CDR1 MNHEY and CDR2 SVGEGT.